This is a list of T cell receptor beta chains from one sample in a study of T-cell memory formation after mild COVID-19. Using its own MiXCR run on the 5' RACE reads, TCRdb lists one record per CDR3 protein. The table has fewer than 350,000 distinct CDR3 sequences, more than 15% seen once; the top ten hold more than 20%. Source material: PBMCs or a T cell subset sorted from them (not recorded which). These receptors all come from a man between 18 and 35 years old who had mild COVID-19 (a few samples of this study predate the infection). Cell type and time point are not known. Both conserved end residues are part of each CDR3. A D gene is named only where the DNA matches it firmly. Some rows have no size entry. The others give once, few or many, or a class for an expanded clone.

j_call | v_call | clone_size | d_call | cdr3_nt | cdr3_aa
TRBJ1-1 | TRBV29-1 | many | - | TGCAGCGGGATGGACACTGAAGCTTTCTTT | CSGMDTEAFF
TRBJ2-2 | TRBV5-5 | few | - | TGTGCCAGCAGCCACGCCGGGGAGCTGTTTTTT | CASSHAGELFF
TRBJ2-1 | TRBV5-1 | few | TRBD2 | TGCGCCAGCAGCTTGGCCCTAGCGGGGGACTACAATGAGCAGTTCTTC | CASSLALAGDYNEQFF
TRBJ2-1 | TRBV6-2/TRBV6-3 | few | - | TGTGCCAGCAGTTACTCCTCGTGGGTTAGGGAGCAGTTCTTC | CASSYSSWVREQFF
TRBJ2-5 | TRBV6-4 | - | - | TGTGCCAGCATGGTCCAATTGTTCCAAGAGACCCAGTACTTC | CASMVQLFQETQYF
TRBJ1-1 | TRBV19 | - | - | TGTGCCAGTAGTGATGCCCAAAACAACACTGAAGCTTTCTTT | CASSDAQNNTEAFF
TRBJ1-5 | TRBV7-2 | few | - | TGTGCCAGCAGCAAAGACATAATCAGTCAGCCCCAGCATTTT | CASSKDIISQPQHF
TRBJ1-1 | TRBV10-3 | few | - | TGTGCCTCACAGGGATCGGGGCCGGGCACTGAAGCTTTCTTT | CASQGSGPGTEAFF
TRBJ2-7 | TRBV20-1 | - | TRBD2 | TGCAGTGCGCGCCCGAGGACTAGCGGGATCTACGAGCAGTACTTC | CSARPRTSGIYEQYF
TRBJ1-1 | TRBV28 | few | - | TGTGCCAGCAGTTCGAGTGCTGAAGCTTTCTTT | CASSSSAEAFF
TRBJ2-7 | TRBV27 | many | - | TGTGCCAGCAGTTTCTCCGGGACCCTCCGGGTGGAGCAGTACTTC | CASSFSGTLRVEQYF
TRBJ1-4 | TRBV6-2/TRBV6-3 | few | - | TGTGCCAGCAGTTACTCCGGGGGTGCGGAAAAACTGTTTTTT | CASSYSGGAEKLFF
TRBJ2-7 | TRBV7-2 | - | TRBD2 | TGTGCCAGCAGCTTAAATAGCGGGGCCTCCTACGAGCAGTACTTC | CASSLNSGASYEQYF
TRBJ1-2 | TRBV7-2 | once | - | TGTGCCAGCAGCTTATCAGCCCCCCTCTATGGCTACACCTTC | CASSLSAPLYGYTF
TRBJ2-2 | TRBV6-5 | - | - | TGTGCCAGCAGTTACCGCAGGATAAACACCGGGGAGCTGTTTTTT | CASSYRRINTGELFF
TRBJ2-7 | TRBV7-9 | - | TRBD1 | TGTGCCAGCAGCTTAGGGACAGGGAAGGGATTCGAGCAGTACTTC | CASSLGTGKGFEQYF
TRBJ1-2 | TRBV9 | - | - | TGTGCCAGCAGCGTATCGGTTCTGGAGGGCTACACCTTC | CASSVSVLEGYTF
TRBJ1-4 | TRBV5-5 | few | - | TGTGCCAGCAGCTTGGTGTGGGGAACAACTAATGAAAAACTGTTTTTT | CASSLVWGTTNEKLFF
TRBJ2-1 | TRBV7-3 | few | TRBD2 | TGTGCCAGCAGCCCTAGCGGGATTAATGAGCAGTTCTTC | CASSPSGINEQFF
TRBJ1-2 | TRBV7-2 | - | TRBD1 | TGTGCCAGCAGCTTAGCCCGGGGTAATGGACAGGGGAACTATGGCTACACCTTC | CASSLARGNGQGNYGYTF
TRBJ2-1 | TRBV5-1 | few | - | TGCGCCAGCAGCGAGCAGGGGTTAGGCTCCTACAATGAGCAGTTCTTC | CASSEQGLGSYNEQFF
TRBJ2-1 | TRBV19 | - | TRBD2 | TGTGCCAGTAGTCTCCAGCGGGGGGGCGTTGAGCAGTTCTTC | CASSLQRGGVEQFF
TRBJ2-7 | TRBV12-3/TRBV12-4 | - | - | TGTGCCAGCAGTTCCGCGGCCCCAGGCTACGAGCAGTACTTC | CASSSAAPGYEQYF
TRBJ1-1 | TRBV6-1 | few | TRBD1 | TGTGCCACTCATCCCTGGGACAGGGGCACTGAAGCTTTCTTT | CATHPWDRGTEAFF
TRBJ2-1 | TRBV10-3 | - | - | TGTGCCACGGGGGAACAGGGAGGCGAGCAGTTCTTC | CATGEQGGEQFF
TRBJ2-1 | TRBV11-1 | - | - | TGTGCCAGCAGTTCCCTGACTGGCGGGGATTACAATGAGCAGTTCTTC | CASSSLTGGDYNEQFF
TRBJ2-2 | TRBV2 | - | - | TGTGCCAGCAGTGACAGGCAGCGGACCAGGAAGAACACAGGGGAGCTGTTTTTT | CASSDRQRTRKNTGELFF
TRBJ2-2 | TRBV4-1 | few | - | TGCGCCAGCAGCCAGTTCACCGAGGGACCCGGGGAGCTGTTTTTT | CASSQFTEGPGELFF